This entry is about one T cell receptor beta chain. Its antigen is not yet known. No much larger clone exists at a distance of one base, and base qualities are not known. Starting from positively selected CD4+ cells, anti-CD25 beads were used to select CD4+CD25+ regulatory T cells. Miltenyi superparamagnetic beads coated with subset-specific monoclonal antibodies were used for isolation of the T cell subsets. Every T cell population was isolated from peripheral blood. Ficoll separation was used to obtain mononuclear cells from whole blood, after which anti-CD14 microbeads were used to deplete monocytes. Right after isolation, the cell populations were resuspended in RNAprotect reagent. Library construction relied on multiplex PCR. TCRdb records 454 GS FLX as the sequencer. TCR alpha and beta CDR3 regions were amplified from mRNA by semiquantitative ARM-PCR. In ARM-PCR, tagged nested gene-specific primers were applied first, and communal superprimers then carried out the exponential amplification. Before the second amplification round was performed on first-round PCR products, the nested primers were removed by exonuclease. Sequencing of the amplicons was performed on the 454 platform, which allows millions of DNA fragments to be sequenced rapidly without cloning bias. A read was counted as effective if the read could be mapped to both V and J germline segments. The authors' analysis ran thus. IRmap was used to assign reads to germline V, D and J segments, relying on pyromap, a Smith-Waterman modification adapted to 454 sequencing errors. To filter D-beta assignments, cutoffs were set at the 99th percentile of the alignment scores obtained from simulated random sequences. CDR3 was defined as the amino acids between the conserved V-segment Y[YFLI]C motif and the J-segment [FW]GXGT motif. Repertoire diversity was estimated with a compound Poisson process model previously applied to large-scale EST data. A cross-contamination detection procedure was applied to argue against sample contamination as the source of shared CDR3s. TCRdb redid the processing of the public reads, applying fastp at Q25 and MiXCR, and retained in-frame beta chains. Rows merge per CDR3 protein into single entries with the most common DNA and genes. These V and J calls derive from TCRdb rather than the authors' analysis. The sample profile shows 11,000 to 15,000 distinct CDR3 sequences; less than 65% of them were found once. The ten biggest clones cover around 1.9% of the sample.

Sequences MNHEY (CDR1) and SMNVEV (CDR2) are obtained from the germline V gene (reference sequence). The CDR3 has 14 amino acids, counting the end cysteine and phenylalanine. Here the CDR3 DNA is all that survives: 42 bases in frame from base 1. The junction carries 13 bases between V and J, which are trimmed by 3 bases and 4 bases respectively. This specimen comes from a study of relationships among human T cell subsets (dated by TCRdb to the early 2010s). About the full investigation: Eight distinct blood T cell populations were sequenced: pan T, CD8 cytotoxic, regulatory, Th1, Th2, naive plus transitional, activated and memory cells.

What the work shows at the level of the full study, not this receptor alone: No statistically significant differences in V, D and J usage, CDR3 length or N-nucleotide additions were observed among the seven subsets. Over 50% of CD8+ cytotoxic sequences were found to belong to clones with over 100 reads, whereas few such clones were observed in the regulatory and Th2 subsets. A CD4+CD8+ double-positive population could not be excluded by the bead-based sorting. Substantial CDR3 sharing among Th1, Th2 and regulatory T cells was interpreted as suggesting stochastic cell fate choices.

This chain joins TRBV27 to TRBJ2-7; the D gene is perhaps TRBD1 or TRBD2, each of them matching over 5 bases. Source material: Tregs sorted from blood. This sequence originates from a middle-aged man in good health. The CDR3 reads CASSFSGRQYEQYF. The sequenced DNA: TGTGCCAGCAGTTTTTCGGGACGCCAGTACGAGCAGTACTTC.